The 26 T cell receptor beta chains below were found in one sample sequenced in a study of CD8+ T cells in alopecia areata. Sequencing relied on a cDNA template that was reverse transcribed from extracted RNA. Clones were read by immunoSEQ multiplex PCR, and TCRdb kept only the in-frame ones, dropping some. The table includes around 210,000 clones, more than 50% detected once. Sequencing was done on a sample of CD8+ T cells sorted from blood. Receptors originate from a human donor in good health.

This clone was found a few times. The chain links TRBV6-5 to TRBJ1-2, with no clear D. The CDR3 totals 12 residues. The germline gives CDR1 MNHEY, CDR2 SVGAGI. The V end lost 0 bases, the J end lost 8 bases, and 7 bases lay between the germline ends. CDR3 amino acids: CASSYSGNGYTF. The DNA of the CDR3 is TGTGCCAGCAGTTACTCCGGGAACGGCTACACCTTC.

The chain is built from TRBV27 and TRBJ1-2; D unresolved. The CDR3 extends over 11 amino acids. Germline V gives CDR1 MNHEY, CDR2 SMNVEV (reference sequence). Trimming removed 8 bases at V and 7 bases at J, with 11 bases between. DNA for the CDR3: TGTGCCAGCTGGGGTCCCGTTGGCTACACCTTC. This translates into CASWGPVGYTF.

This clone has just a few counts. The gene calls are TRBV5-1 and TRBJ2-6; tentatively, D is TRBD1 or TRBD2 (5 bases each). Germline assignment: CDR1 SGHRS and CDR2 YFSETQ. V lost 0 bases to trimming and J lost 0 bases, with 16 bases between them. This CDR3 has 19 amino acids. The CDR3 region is CASSLGEQTDYSGANVLTF. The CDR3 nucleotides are TGCGCCAGCAGCTTGGGGGAGCAGACAGACTACTCTGGGGCCAACGTCCTGACTTTC.

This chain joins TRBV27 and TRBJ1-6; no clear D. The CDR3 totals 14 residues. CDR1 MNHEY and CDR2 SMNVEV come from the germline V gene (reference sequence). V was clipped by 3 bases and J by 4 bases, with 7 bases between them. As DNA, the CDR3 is TGTGCCAGCAGTTTTCAGGATTATAATTCACCCCTCCACTTT. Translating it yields CASSFQDYNSPLHF.

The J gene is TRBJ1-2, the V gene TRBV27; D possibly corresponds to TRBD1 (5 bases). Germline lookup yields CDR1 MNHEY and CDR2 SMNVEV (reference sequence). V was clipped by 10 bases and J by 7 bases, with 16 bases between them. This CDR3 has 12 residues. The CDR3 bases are TGTGCCACCCGGATGGGGCTCGGTGGCTACACCTTC. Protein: CATRMGLGGYTF.

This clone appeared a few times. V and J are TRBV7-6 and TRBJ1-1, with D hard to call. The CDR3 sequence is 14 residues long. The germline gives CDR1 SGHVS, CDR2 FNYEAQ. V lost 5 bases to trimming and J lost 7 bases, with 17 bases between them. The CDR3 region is CASSEWLGVDEAFF. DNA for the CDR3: TGTGCCAGCAGCGAGTGGTTGGGCGTTGATGAAGCTTTCTTT.

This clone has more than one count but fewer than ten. CDR3 protein: CASSSWTETAGDTQYF. Here the CDR3 DNA reads TGTGCCAGCAGCTCCTGGACTGAAACGGCGGGAGATACGCAGTATTTT. The chain carries TRBV11-2 and TRBJ2-3, with a tentative D call TRBD2 (5 bases). The germline V and J ends were trimmed by 4 bases and 5 bases, with 19 bases remaining between them. Looked up from germline, CDR1 is SGHAT and CDR2 is FQNNGV. The CDR3 totals 16 residues.

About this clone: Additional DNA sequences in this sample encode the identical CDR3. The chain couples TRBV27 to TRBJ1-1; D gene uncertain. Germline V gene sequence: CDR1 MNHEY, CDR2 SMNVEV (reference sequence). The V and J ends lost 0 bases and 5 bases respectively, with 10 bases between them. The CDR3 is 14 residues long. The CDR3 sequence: CASSLSTGGTEAFF. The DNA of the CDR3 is TGTGCCAGCAGTTTATCGACCGGCGGTACTGAAGCTTTCTTT.

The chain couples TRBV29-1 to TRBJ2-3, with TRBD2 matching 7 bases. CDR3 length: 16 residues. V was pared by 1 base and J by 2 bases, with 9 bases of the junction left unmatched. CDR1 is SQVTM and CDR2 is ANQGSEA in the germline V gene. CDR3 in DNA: TGCAGCGTTGAAGGGGAGGGACTCAATCCCACAGATACGCAGTATTTT. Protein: CSVEGEGLNPTDTQYF.

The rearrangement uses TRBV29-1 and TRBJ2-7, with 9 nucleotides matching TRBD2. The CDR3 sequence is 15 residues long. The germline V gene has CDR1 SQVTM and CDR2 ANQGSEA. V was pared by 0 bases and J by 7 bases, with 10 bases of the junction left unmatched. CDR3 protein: CSVEDTVAGAWEQYF. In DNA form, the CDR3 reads TGCAGCGTTGAAGATACTGTAGCGGGGGCTTGGGAGCAGTACTTC.

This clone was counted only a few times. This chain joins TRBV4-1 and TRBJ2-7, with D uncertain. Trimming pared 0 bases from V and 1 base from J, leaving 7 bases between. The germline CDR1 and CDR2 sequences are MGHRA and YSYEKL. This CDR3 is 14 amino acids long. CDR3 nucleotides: TGCGCCAGCAGCCAAGATTCAGCTTCCTACGAGCAGTACTTC. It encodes CASSQDSASYEQYF.

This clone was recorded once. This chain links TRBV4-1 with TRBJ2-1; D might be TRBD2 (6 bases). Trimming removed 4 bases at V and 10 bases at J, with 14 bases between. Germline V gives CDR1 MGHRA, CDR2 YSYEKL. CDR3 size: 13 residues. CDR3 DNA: TGCGCCAGCAGCCCGCCGGGGGAAACCGAGCAGTTCTTC. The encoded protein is CASSPPGETEQFF.

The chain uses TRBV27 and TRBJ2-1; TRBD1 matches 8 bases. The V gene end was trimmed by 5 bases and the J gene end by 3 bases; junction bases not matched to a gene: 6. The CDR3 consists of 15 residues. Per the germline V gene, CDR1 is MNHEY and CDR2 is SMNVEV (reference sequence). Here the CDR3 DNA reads TGTGCCAGCAGTCCCGGGACAGGACACTACAATGAGCAGTTCTTC. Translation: CASSPGTGHYNEQFF.

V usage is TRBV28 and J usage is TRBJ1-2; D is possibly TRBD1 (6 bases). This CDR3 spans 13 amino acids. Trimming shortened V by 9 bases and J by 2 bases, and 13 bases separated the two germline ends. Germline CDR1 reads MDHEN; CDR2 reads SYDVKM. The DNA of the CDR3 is TGTGCCAGTAAACAGGGAGGGAACTATGGCTACACCTTC. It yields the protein CASKQGGNYGYTF.

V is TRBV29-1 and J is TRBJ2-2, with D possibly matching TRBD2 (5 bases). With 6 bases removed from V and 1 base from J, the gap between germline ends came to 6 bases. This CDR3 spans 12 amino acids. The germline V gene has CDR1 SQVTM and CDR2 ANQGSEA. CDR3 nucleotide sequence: TGCAGCGTCGCGGGGAACACCGGGGAGCTGTTTTTT. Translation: CSVAGNTGELFF.

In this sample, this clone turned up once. The CDR3 loop is CASSRESGSHRYGGELFF. In DNA form, the CDR3 reads TGTGCCAGCAGTCGGGAGTCCGGTTCCCATCGATATGGCGGGGAGCTGTTTTTT. This chain joins TRBV27 and TRBJ2-2; TRBD2 might be the D (6 bases). From germline, CDR1 is MNHEY and CDR2 SMNVEV (reference sequence). CDR3 length: 18 residues. Trimming left V 5 bases short and J 7 bases short, with 26 bases between.

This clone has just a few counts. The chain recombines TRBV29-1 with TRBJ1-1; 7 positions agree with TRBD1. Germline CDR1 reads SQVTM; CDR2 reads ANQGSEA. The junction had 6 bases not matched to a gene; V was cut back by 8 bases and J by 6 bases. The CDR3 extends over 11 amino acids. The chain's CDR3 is CSTTGSAEAFF. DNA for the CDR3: TGCAGCACGACAGGGTCCGCTGAAGCTTTCTTT.

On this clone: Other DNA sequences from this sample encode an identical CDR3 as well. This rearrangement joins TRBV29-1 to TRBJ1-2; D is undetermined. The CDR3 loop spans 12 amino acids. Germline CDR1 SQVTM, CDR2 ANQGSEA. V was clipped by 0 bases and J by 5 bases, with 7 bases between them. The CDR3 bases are TGCAGCGTTGAAGATGGAGGATATGGCTACACCTTC. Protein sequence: CSVEDGGYGYTF.

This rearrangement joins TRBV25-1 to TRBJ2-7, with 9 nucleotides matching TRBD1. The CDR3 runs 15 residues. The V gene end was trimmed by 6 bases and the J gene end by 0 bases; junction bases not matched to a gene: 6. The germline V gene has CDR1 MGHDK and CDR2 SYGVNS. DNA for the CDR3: TGTGCCAGCAGCGGGACAGGGAGGAGCTCCTACGAGCAGTACTTC. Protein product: CASSGTGRSSYEQYF.

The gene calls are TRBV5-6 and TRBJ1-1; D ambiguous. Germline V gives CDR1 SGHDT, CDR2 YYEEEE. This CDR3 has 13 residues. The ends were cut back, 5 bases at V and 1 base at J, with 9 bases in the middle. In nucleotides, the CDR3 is TGTGCCAGCAGTAGAGCAACGAACACTGAAGCTTTCTTT. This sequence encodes CASSRATNTEAFF.

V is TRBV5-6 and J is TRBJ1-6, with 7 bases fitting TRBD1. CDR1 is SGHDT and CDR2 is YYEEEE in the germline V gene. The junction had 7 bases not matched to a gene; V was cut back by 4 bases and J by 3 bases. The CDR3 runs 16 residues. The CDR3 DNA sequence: TGTGCCAGCAGCCGACAGGGTAACGACTATAATTCACCCCTCCACTTT. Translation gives CASSRQGNDYNSPLHF.

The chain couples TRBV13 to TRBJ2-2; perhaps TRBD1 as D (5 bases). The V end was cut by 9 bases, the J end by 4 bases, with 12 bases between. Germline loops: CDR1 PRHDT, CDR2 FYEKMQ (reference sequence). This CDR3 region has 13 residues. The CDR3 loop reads CASRQGGTGELFF. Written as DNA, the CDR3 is TGTGCCAGTCGGCAGGGTGGCACCGGGGAGCTGTTTTTT.

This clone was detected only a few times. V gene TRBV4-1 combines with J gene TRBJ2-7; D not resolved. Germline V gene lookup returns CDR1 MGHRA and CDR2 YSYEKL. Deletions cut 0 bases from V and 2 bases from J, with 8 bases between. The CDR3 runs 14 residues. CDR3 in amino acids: CASSQDQKTYEQYF. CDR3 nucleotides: TGCGCCAGCAGCCAAGATCAAAAAACCTACGAGCAGTACTTC.

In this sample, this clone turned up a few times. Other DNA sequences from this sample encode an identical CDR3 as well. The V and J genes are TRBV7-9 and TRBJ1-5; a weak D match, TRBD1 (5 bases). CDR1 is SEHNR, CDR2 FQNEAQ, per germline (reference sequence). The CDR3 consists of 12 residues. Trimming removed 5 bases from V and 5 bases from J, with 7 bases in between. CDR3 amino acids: CASSLGDQPQHF. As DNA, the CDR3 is TGTGCCAGCAGCCTAGGGGATCAGCCCCAGCATTTT. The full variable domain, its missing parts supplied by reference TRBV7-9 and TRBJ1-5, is DTGVSQNPRHKITKRGQNVTFRCDPISEHNRLYWYRQTLGQGPEFLTYFQNEAQLEKSRLLSDRFSAERPKGSFSTLEIQRTEQGDSAMYLCASSLGDQPQHFGDGTRLSIL.

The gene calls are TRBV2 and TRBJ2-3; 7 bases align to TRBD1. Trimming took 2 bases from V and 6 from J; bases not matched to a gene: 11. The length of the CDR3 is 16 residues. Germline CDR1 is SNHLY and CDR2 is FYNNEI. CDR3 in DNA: TGTGCCAGCAGTGAAAGATTAGGGACAGCCCTCGATACGCAGTATTTT. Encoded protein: CASSERLGTALDTQYF.

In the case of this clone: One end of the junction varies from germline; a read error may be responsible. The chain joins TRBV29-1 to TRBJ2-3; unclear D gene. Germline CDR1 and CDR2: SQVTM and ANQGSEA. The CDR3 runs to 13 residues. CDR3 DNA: TGCAGCGTAGAAGGTGGCAGTTCAGATACGCAGTATTTT. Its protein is CSVEGGSSDTQYF.